This T cell receptor beta chain derives from a study of CD8+ T cells in alopecia areata. Broader study findings: Scalp samples also yield sequences of resident alphabeta T cells from normal skin.

Germline CDR1 is SQVTM and CDR2 is ANQGSEA. CDR3 size: 13 residues. J lost 3 bases, V lost 4 bases, and 6 bases had no gene match. Punch biopsies of lesional scalp, plus peripheral blood, were taken from alopecia areata patients. RNA extraction was followed by reverse transcription into cDNA, which acted as the sequencing template. Measured with immunoSEQ multiplex PCR; TCRdb has only the in-frame clones, and not every one. The sample gives some 120,000 clones, roughly 50% of which show up once; roughly a tenth is in the top ten. Details on this clone: Its antigen is as yet unknown.

The V gene is TRBV29-1, the J gene TRBJ2-7, with TRBD1 identical over 7 bases. Input material: NKG2D-low CD8+ T cells sorted from blood. The source is a human donor with alopecia areata. The CDR3 loop reads CSVVGDRDYEQYF. The CDR3 bases are TGCAGCGTTGTTGGAGACAGGGACTACGAGCAGTACTTC.